This record concerns one T cell receptor beta chain sequence. The entry originates in a study of shared clonotypes between healthy human individuals. Trimming pared 5 bases from V and 5 bases from J, leaving 20 bases between. The CDR3 length is 16 residues. CDR1 is SGHRS and CDR2 is YFSETQ in the germline V gene. This table comes from immunoSEQ multiplex PCR, and its TCRdb copy is limited to in-frame clones, with some not included. The sample lists some 650,000 clones, 95% to 98% occurring once. The genes are TRBV5-1 and TRBJ2-1, with D possibly being TRBD1 (5 bases). The specimen sequenced was naive CD4+ T cells sorted from blood. The subset: CD45RA+ positively selected. The TCR sequence derives from a woman under 40 in good health. CDR3 in amino acids: CASSRQGVPRDNEQFF. The DNA of the CDR3 is TGCGCCAGCAGTCGTCAGGGTGTCCCAAGGGACAATGAGCAGTTCTTC.